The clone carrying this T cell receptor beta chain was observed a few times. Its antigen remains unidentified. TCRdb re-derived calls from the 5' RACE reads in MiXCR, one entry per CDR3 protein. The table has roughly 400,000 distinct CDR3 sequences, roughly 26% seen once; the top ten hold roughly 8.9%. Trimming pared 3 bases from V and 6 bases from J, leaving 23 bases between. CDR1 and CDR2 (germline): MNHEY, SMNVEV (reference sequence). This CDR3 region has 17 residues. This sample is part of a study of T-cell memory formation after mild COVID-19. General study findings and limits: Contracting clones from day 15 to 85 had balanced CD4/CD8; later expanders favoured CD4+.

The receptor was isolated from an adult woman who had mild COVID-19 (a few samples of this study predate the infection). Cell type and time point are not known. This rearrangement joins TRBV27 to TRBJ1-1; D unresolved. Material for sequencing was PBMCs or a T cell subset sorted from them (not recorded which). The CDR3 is CASSFLSFGRLSPEAFF. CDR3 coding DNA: TGTGCCAGCAGTTTTCTAAGCTTCGGACGACTAAGTCCTGAAGCTTTCTTT.